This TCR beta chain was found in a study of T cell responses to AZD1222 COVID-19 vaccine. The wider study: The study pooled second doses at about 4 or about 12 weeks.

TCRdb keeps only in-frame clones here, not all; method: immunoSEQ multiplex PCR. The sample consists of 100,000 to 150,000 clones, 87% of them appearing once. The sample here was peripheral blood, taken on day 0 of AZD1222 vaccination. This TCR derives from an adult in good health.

DNA of the CDR3: TGTGCCAGCAGTTTAACCGGGCAGGGGGCGGGAAACACCATATATTTT. Translated, it gives CASSLTGQGAGNTIYF. The V and J genes are TRBV27 and TRBJ1-3, with 8 bases aligning to TRBD1. Germline loops: CDR1 MNHEY, CDR2 SMNVEV (reference sequence). The trim removed 2 bases at V and 4 bases at J, leaving 7 bases unmatched. The CDR3 has 16 amino acids.